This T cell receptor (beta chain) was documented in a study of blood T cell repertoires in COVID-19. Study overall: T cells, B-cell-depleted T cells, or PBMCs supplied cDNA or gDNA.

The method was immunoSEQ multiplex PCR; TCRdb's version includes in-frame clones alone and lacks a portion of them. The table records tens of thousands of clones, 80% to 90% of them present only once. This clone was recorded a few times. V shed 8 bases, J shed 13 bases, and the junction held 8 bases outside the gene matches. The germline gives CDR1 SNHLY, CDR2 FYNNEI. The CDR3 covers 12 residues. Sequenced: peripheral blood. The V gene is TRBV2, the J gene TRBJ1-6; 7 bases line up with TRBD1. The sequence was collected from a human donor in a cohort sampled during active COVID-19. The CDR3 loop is CASGGTAEPLHF. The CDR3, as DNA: TGTGCCAGCGGGGGGACAGCCGAGCCCCTCCACTTT.